This T cell receptor beta chain was recorded in a study of T cell responses to AZD1222 COVID-19 vaccine. Study background: Pooling covered second doses at about 4 or about 12 weeks.

This CDR3 is built from 13 residues. V shed 1 base and J shed 8 bases, with 7 bases lying between them. Germline values: CDR1 KGHDR, CDR2 SFDVKD. General observations from the study: Females outnumbered males among donors, who were mostly white British; clonal diversity was possibly underestimated. Baseline serology detected seropositivity in only 5 to 7 AZD1222 recipients. Sampling that yielded the repertoires occurred only after the peak T cell response.

Details on this clone: Its antigen is undetermined.

The data were produced by immunoSEQ multiplex PCR, yet TCRdb's version contains in-frame clones alone and is incomplete. The repertoire holds 100,000 to 150,000 clones, roughly 90% seen once, with approximately 4.2% in the top ten. The sample here was peripheral blood, taken on day 0 of AZD1222 vaccination. The genes are TRBV24-1 and TRBJ1-4, with D possibly TRBD1 on 5 matching bases. The sequence was collected from an adult in good health. This CDR3 is CATSDFGGEKLFF. The CDR3 region has the DNA TGTGCCACCAGTGATTTTGGGGGGGAAAAACTGTTTTTT.